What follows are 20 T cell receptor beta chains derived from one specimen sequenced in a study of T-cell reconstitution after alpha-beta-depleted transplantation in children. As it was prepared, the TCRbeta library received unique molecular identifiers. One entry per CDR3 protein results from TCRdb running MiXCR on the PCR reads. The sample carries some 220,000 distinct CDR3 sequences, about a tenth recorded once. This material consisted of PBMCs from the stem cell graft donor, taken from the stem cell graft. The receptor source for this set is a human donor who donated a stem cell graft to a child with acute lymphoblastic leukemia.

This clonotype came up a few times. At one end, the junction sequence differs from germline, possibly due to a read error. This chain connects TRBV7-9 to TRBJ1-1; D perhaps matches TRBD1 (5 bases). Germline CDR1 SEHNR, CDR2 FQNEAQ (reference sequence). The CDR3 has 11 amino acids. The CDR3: CASSLGDFPLF. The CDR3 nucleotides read TGTGCCAGCAGCTTAGGGGACTTCCCTCTCTTT.

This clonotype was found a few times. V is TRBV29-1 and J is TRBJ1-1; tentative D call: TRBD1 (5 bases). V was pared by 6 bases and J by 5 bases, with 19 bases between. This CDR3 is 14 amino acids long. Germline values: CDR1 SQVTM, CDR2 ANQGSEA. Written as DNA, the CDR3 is TGCAGCGTCATGGGGCACTCCGATGGGACTGAAGCTTTCTTT. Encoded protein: CSVMGHSDGTEAFF.

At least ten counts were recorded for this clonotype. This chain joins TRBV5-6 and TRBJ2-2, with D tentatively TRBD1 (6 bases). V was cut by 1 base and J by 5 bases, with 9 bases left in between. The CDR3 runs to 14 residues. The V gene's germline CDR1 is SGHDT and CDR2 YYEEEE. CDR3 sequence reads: CASSLRQGTGELFF. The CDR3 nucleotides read TGTGCCAGCAGCTTGCGGCAGGGGACCGGGGAGCTGTTTTTT.

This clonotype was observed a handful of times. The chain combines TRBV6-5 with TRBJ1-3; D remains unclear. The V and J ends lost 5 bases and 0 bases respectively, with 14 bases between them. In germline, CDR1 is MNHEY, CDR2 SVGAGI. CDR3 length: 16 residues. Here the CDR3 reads CASSHTTQHSGNTIYF. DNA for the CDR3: TGTGCCAGCAGTCACACGACACAACACTCTGGAAACACCATATATTTT.

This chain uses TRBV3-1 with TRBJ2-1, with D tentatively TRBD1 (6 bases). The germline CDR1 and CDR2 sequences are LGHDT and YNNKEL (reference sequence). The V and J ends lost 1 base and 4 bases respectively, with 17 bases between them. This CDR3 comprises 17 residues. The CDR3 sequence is CASSQGIQGSQYNEQFF. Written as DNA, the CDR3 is TGTGCCAGCAGCCAAGGAATACAGGGATCTCAGTACAATGAGCAGTTCTTC.

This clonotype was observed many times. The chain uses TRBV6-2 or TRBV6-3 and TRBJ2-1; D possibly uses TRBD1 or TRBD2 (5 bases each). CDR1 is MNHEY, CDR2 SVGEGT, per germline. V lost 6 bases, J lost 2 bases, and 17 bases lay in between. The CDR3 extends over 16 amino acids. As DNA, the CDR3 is TGTGCCAGCAGCTACACTAGGGGCTTTCCCTACAATGAGCAGTTCTTC. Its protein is CASSYTRGFPYNEQFF.

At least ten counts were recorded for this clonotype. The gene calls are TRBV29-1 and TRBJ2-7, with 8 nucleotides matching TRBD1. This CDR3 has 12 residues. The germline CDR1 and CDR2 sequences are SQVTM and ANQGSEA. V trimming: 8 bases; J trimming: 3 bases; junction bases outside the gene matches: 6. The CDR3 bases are TGCAGCTTTGGGGACAGGATCTACGAGCAGTACTTC. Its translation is CSFGDRIYEQYF.

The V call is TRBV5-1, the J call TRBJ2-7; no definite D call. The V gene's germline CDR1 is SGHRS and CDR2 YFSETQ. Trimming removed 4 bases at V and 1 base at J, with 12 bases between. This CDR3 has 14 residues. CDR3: CASSPDTGSYEQYF. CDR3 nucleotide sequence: TGCGCCAGCAGCCCAGACACGGGTTCCTACGAGCAGTACTTC. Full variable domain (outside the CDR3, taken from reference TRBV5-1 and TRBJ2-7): KAGVTQTPRYLIKTRGQQVTLSCSPISGHRSVSWYQQTPGQGLQFLFEYFSETQRNKGNFPGRFSGRQFSNSRSEMNVSTLELGDSALYLCASSPDTGSYEQYFGPGTRLTVT.

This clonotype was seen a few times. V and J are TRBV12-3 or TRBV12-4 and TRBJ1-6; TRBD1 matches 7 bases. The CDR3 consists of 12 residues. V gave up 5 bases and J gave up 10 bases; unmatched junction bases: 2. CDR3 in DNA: TGTGCCAGCAGTGACAGGGCCTCACCCCTCCACTTT. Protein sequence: CASSDRASPLHF.

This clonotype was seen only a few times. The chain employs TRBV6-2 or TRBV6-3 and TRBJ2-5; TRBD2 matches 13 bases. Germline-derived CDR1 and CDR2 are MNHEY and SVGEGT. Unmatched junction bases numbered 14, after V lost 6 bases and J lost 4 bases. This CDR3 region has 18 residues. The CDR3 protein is CASSGLAGALLYGETQYF. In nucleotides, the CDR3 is TGTGCCAGCAGCGGACTAGCGGGGGCCTTACTCTATGGAGAGACCCAGTACTTC.

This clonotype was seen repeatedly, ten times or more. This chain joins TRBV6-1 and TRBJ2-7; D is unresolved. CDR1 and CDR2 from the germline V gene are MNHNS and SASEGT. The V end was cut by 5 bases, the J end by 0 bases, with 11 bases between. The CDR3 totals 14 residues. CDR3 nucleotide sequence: TGTGCCAGCAGTAAAGACTCTAGCTCCTACGAGCAGTACTTC. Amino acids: CASSKDSSSYEQYF.

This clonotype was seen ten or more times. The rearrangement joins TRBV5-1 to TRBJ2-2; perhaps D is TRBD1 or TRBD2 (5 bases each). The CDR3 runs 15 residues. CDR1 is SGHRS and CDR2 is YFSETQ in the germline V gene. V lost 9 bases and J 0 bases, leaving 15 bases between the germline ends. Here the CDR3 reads CATRRGAANTGELFF. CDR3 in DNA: TGCGCCACCCGCAGAGGGGCGGCGAACACCGGGGAGCTGTTTTTT.

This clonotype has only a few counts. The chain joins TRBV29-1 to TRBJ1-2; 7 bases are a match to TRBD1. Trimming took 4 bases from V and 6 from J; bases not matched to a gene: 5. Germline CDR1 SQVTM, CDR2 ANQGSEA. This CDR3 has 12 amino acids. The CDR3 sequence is CSVGEQGNGYTF. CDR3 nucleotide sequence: TGCAGCGTTGGCGAACAGGGGAATGGCTACACCTTC.

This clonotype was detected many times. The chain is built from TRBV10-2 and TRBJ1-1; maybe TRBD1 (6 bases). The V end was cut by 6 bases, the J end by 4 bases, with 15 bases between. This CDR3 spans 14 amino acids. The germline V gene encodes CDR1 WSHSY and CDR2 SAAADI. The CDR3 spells CASSEQGSRTEAFF. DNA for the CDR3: TGCGCCAGCAGCGAACAGGGAAGTCGCACTGAAGCTTTCTTT.

In DNA, the CDR3 is TGCGCCAGCAGCCAAGAGGGCGGGACAGGGAACACTGAAGCTTTCTTT. Its protein is CASSQEGGTGNTEAFF. This rearrangement joins TRBV4-1 to TRBJ1-1; 8 bases are a match to TRBD1. Germline CDR1 and CDR2: MGHRA and YSYEKL. The CDR3 is made up of 16 amino acids. J lost 1 base, V lost 0 bases, and 4 bases had no gene match.

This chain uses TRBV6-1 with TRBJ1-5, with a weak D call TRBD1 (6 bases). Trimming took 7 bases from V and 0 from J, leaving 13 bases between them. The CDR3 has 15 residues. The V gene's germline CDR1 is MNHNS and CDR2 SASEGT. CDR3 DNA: TGTGCCAGCAACAACGGACAGTATAGCAATCAGCCCCAGCATTTT. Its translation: CASNNGQYSNQPQHF.

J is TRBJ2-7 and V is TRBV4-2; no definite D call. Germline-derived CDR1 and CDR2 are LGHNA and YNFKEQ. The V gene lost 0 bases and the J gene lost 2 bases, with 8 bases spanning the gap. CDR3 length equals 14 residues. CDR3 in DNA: TGTGCCAGCAGCCAAGAGACGGCTACCTACGAGCAGTACTTC. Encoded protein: CASSQETATYEQYF.

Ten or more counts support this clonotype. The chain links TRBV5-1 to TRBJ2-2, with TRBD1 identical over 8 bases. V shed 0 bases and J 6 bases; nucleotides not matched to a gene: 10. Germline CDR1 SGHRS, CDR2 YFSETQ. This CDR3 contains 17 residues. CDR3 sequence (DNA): TGCGCCAGCAGCTTGGATGGGACAGGTCGAGGGTCCGGGGAGCTGTTTTTT. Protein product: CASSLDGTGRGSGELFF.

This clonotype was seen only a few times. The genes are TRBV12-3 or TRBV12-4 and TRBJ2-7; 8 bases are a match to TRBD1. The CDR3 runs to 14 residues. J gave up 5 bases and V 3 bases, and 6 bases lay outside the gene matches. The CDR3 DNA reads TGTGCCAGCAGTTTCCAACAGGGGGAGGACGAGCAGTACTTC. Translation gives CASSFQQGEDEQYF.

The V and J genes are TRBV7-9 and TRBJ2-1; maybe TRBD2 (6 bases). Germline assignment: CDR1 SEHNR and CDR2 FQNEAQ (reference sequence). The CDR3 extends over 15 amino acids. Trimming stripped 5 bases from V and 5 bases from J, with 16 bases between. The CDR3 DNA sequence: TGTGCCAGCAGCCCGGGGGTTTTGGAAAACAATGAGCAGTTCTTC. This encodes CASSPGVLENNEQFF. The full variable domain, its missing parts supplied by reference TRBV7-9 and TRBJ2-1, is DTGVSQNPRHKITKRGQNVTFRCDPISEHNRLYWYRQTLGQGPEFLTYFQNEAQLEKSRLLSDRFSAERPKGSFSTLEIQRTEQGDSAMYLCASSPGVLENNEQFFGPGTRLTVL.